These 7 T cell receptor beta chains originate from one sample sequenced in a study of blood T cell repertoires in COVID-19. Assay used: immunoSEQ multiplex PCR; TCRdb lists only in-frame clones, some missing. This table has 150,000 to 200,000 clones, 87% appearing once. Sequencing used peripheral blood. The receptor set was obtained from a man aged 55-75 years with active or convalescent COVID-19.

This clone appeared once. The J gene is TRBJ2-1, the V gene TRBV7-6, with a possible D match to TRBD1 (7 bases). Trimming cost V 5 bases and J 9 bases, with 20 bases left between them. The V gene's germline CDR1 is SGHVS and CDR2 FNYEAQ. This CDR3 comprises 15 residues. The CDR3 spells CASSLWPGGGGEQFF. In DNA form, the CDR3 reads TGTGCCAGCAGCCTCTGGCCAGGAGGGGGCGGTGAGCAGTTCTTC. Supplemented by reference TRBV7-6 and TRBJ2-1, the full variable domain reads GAGVSQSPRYKVTKRGQDVALRCDPISGHVSLYWYRQALGQGPEFLTYFNYEAQQDKSGLPNDRFSAERPEGSISTLTIQRTEQRDSAMYRCASSLWPGGGGEQFFGPGTRLTVL.

The table lists this clone with a few counts. The chain is built from TRBV5-1 and TRBJ2-5, with TRBD2 matching over 7 bases. Germline lookup yields CDR1 SGHRS and CDR2 YFSETQ. The CDR3 consists of 15 residues. With 0 bases clipped from V and 5 bases from J, the junction kept 7 bases outside the gene matches. This CDR3 reads CASSLASGVWETQYF. CDR3 DNA: TGCGCCAGCAGCTTGGCCAGCGGGGTTTGGGAGACCCAGTACTTC.

The V and J genes are TRBV18 and TRBJ2-1; TRBD2 matches at 9 bases. The CDR3 is made up of 14 amino acids. V lost 3 bases, J lost 6 bases, and 3 bases stayed unmatched. Germline V CDR1 and CDR2: KGHSH, LQKENI. The CDR3 coding sequence is TGTGCCAGCTCACCCGGGACTAGCACCAATGAGCAGTTCTTC. Its protein is CASSPGTSTNEQFF. The full variable domain, completed using reference TRBV18 and TRBJ2-1, is NAGVMQNPRHLVRRRGQEARLRCSPMKGHSHVYWYRQLPEEGLKFMVYLQKENIIDESGMPKERFSAEFPKEGPSILRIQQVVRGDSAAYFCASSPGTSTNEQFFGPGTRLTVL.

This chain uses TRBV23-1 with TRBJ2-5, with 8 positions matching TRBD1. TRBV23-1 is labeled an ORF, and its function is uncertain. After removal of 7 bases from V and 7 bases from J, the junction contained 8 bases not matched to a gene. The CDR3 sequence is 13 residues long. DNA of the CDR3: TGCGCCAGCATCCCCGGACAGGGTAGGACCCAGTACTTC. It codes for CASIPGQGRTQYF.

With respect to this clone: A read error may produce the germline difference seen at one junction end. The gene calls are TRBV2 and TRBJ2-7; D is uncertain. The germline V gene encodes CDR1 SNHLY and CDR2 FYNNEI. The CDR3 runs 10 residues. This CDR3 reads CASSDPGVNF. In DNA, the CDR3 is TGTGCCAGCAGTGATCCAGGTGTAAATTTC.

The chain couples TRBV15 to TRBJ2-3; 8 positions match TRBD2. The V gene end was trimmed by 0 bases and the J gene end by 3 bases; junction bases not matched to a gene: 8. Germline assignment: CDR1 LNHNV and CDR2 YYDKDF (reference sequence). There are 17 residues in the CDR3. The CDR3 sequence: CATSREFGGARTDTQYF. DNA of the CDR3: TGTGCCACCAGCAGAGAGTTCGGGGGGGCGCGTACAGATACGCAGTATTTT. The entire variable domain, with the rest obtained from reference TRBV15 and TRBJ2-3, is as follows: DAMVIQNPRYQVTQFGKPVTLSCSQTLNHNVMYWYQQKSSQAPKLLFHYYDKDFNNEADTPDNFQSRRPNTSFCFLDIRSPGLGDTAMYLCATSREFGGARTDTQYFGPGTRLTVL.

In its sample, this clone was seen once. DNA of the CDR3: TGCGCCAGCAGCCACTCAACGAGCTCCTATAATTCACCCCTCCACTTT. It codes for CASSHSTSSYNSPLHF. The chain couples TRBV4-1 to TRBJ1-6, with unresolved D. Germline CDR1 and CDR2: MGHRA and YSYEKL. V dropped 3 bases and J dropped 0 bases, with 9 bases sitting between them. The length of the CDR3 is 16 residues.